This TCR beta chain is from a study of T-cell reconstitution after alpha-beta-depleted transplantation in children. Germline V lookup: CDR1 ENHRY, CDR2 SYGVKD. The CDR3 covers 13 residues. Trimming removed 0 bases from V and 8 bases from J, with 10 bases in between. This clonotype was seen more than once but under ten times. Library preparation (for TCRbeta) was performed with unique molecular identifiers. TCRdb analysed the PCR reads with MiXCR anew, one entry per CDR3 protein. The sample consists of hundreds of thousands of distinct CDR3 sequences, 16% of them appearing once. Sequencing used PBMCs from the stem cell graft donor, obtained from the stem cell graft. This rearrangement joins TRBV10-3 to TRBJ1-1; D not resolved. The TCR sequence derives from a human donor who donated a stem cell graft to a child with acute myeloid leukemia. The CDR3: CAISESMAREAFF. The CDR3 coding sequence is TGTGCCATCAGTGAGTCTATGGCCAGGGAAGCTTTCTTT.